The 15 T cell receptor beta chains presented below share a single source sample, sequenced in a study of cytomegalovirus exposure and HLA in healthy donors. With 60 Vbeta and 13 Jbeta primers, the PCR was carried out. Generated by immunoSEQ multiplex PCR, the TCRdb table keeps only in-frame clones and is missing some. This repertoire shows 150,000 to 200,000 clones, 80% found once; its top ten account for about an eighth. The sample was PBMCs. These receptors were collected from a woman aged 40 to 50 in good health and CMV-seronegative.

In DNA, the CDR3 is TGTGCCAGCAGCCCTTGGGAGATGGAGGCTGGGGCCAACGTCCTGACTTTC. It is translated as CASSPWEMEAGANVLTF. V is TRBV14 and J is TRBJ2-6; possible D gene TRBD2, 5 bases. The CDR3 is 17 amino acids. Germline V gives CDR1 SGHDN, CDR2 FVKESK. V shed 4 bases and J shed 2 bases, with 15 bases lying between them.

This chain joins TRBV11-2 and TRBJ2-3, with D unclear. Per the germline V gene, CDR1 is SGHAT and CDR2 is FQNNGV. Trimming left V 4 bases short and J 6 bases short, with 5 bases between. The CDR3 spans 11 residues. This CDR3 is CASSYGDTQYF. CDR3 DNA sequence: TGTGCCAGCAGCTACGGGGATACGCAGTATTTT. The variable domain in full, with the rest retrieved from reference TRBV11-2 and TRBJ2-3, is EAGVAQSPRYKIIEKRQSVAFWCNPISGHATLYWYQQILGQGPKLLIQFQNNGVVDDSQLPKDRFSAERLKGVDSTLKIQPAKLEDSAVYLCASSYGDTQYFGPGTRLTVL.

The chain joins TRBV7-9 to TRBJ2-1; 8 positions match TRBD1. The CDR3 is 18 amino acids. Germline lookup yields CDR1 SEHNR and CDR2 FQNEAQ (reference sequence). V lost 6 bases to trimming and J lost 0 bases; unmatched junction nucleotides: 13. Written as DNA, the CDR3 is TGTGCCAGCAGTACCGGGACAGGAAGGCTTAGCTCCTACAATGAGCAGTTCTTC. Protein sequence: CASSTGTGRLSSYNEQFF.

The V and J genes are TRBV6-6 and TRBJ2-6, with D possibly matching TRBD2 (6 bases). The V and J ends lost 7 bases and 1 base respectively, with 11 bases between them. CDR3 length: 15 amino acids. Germline assignment: CDR1 MNHNY and CDR2 SVGAGI (reference sequence). The CDR3 protein is CASTGGRSGANVLTF. CDR3 nucleotides: TGTGCCAGCACTGGAGGGAGATCTGGGGCCAACGTCCTGACTTTC.

About this clone: The same CDR3 also results from other DNA sequences found in this sample. V is TRBV6-5 and J is TRBJ2-7; the D gene is possibly TRBD2 (5 bases). Trimming pared 2 bases from V and 7 bases from J, leaving 6 bases between. Per the germline V gene, CDR1 is MNHEY and CDR2 is SVGAGI. CDR3 size: 11 residues. CDR3 in DNA: TGTGCCAGCAGTTACGGCGGGGAGCAGTACTTC. This encodes CASSYGGEQYF.

The chain links TRBV6-1 to TRBJ2-7; weak D call: TRBD2 (5 bases). Germline values: CDR1 MNHNS, CDR2 SASEGT. The V end was cut by 0 bases, the J end by 6 bases, with 12 bases between. This CDR3 is 14 amino acids long. DNA of the CDR3: TGTGCCAGCAGTGAAGCGCCGGAGGCTCTCGAGCAGTACTTC. It specifies CASSEAPEALEQYF.

J is TRBJ1-3 and V is TRBV9; weak D call: TRBD1 (6 bases). This CDR3 is 16 amino acids long. The V and J ends lost 6 bases and 0 bases respectively, with 16 bases between them. Germline V gene data show CDR1 as SGDLS and CDR2 as YYNGEE. The CDR3 sequence: CASKRGGGSSGNTIYF. CDR3 DNA sequence: TGTGCCAGCAAAAGAGGGGGAGGGTCCTCTGGAAACACCATATATTTT.

V usage is TRBV18 and J usage is TRBJ2-7; the D is unclear. Germline values: CDR1 KGHSH, CDR2 LQKENI. Trimming shortened V by 2 bases and J by 6 bases, and 5 bases separated the two germline ends. The CDR3 sequence is 11 residues long. The CDR3 nucleotides read TGTGCCAGCTCACCAAACACCGAGCAGTACTTC. This codes for CASSPNTEQYF.

V and J are TRBV29-1 and TRBJ1-3; D is possibly TRBD1 (6 bases). Germline CDR1 is SQVTM and CDR2 is ANQGSEA. V lost 7 bases to trimming and J lost 5 bases, with 12 bases between them. The length of the CDR3 is 12 residues. CDR3: CSDQTGRNTIYF. The CDR3 nucleotides read TGCAGCGACCAGACAGGCAGAAACACCATATATTTT.

This clone occurred a few times. The chain employs TRBV19 and TRBJ2-2, with D possibly matching TRBD1 (6 bases). V lost 6 bases to trimming and J lost 0 bases, with 23 bases between them. CDR3 length equals 19 residues. CDR1 is LNHDA, CDR2 SQIVND, per germline (reference sequence). In DNA, the CDR3 is TGTGCCAGTAGCCAAAATATGGACAGAACCTTTGCGAACACCGGGGAGCTGTTTTTT. Its translation: CASSQNMDRTFANTGELFF.

This sequence joins TRBV9 and TRBJ2-1; weak D call: TRBD2 (6 bases). Germline CDR1 and CDR2: SGDLS and YYNGEE. Trimming pared 0 bases from V and 7 bases from J, leaving 11 bases between. CDR3 length: 14 residues. The chain's CDR3 is CASSVDGTLNEQFF. The DNA of the CDR3 is TGTGCCAGCAGCGTAGACGGGACTTTGAATGAGCAGTTCTTC.

This clone was recorded a few times. The chain employs TRBV7-8 and TRBJ2-1, with a tentative D call TRBD1 (6 bases). This CDR3 has 15 amino acids. V was pared by 1 base and J by 5 bases, with 12 bases between. Germline-derived CDR1 and CDR2 are SGHVS and FQNEAQ. CDR3 residues: CASSLVTGPHNEQFF. The DNA for the CDR3 is TGTGCCAGCAGCTTAGTTACAGGGCCCCACAATGAGCAGTTCTTC.

The CDR3 is CASSPLAGALQETQYF. CDR3 in DNA: TGTGCCAGCAGTCCACTAGCGGGAGCTCTCCAAGAGACCCAGTACTTC. The chain combines TRBV27 with TRBJ2-5, with TRBD2 matching over 11 bases. Germline loops: CDR1 MNHEY, CDR2 SMNVEV (reference sequence). CDR3 size: 16 residues. Trimming cost V 5 bases and J 1 base; bases outside gene matches: 6.

The CDR3 loop reads CASRAGTSGVYEQYF. The CDR3 DNA is TGCGCCAGCAGGGCCGGGACTAGCGGGGTATACGAGCAGTACTTC. This chain connects TRBV5-1 to TRBJ2-7; 13 nucleotides agree with TRBD2. Germline V CDR1 and CDR2: SGHRS, YFSETQ. The CDR3 has 15 amino acids. V was pared by 5 bases and J by 4 bases, with 6 bases of the junction left unmatched.

This rearrangement joins TRBV6-6 to TRBJ2-5; tentatively, D is TRBD1 (5 bases). The CDR3 contains 15 residues. The V end lost 10 bases, the J end lost 7 bases, and 25 bases lay between the germline ends. CDR1 MNHNY and CDR2 SVGAGI come from the germline V gene (reference sequence). The CDR3 bases are TGTGCCACCATGTGGCCCGGGCAGGGCGGACCGACCCAGTACTTC. It is translated as CATMWPGQGGPTQYF.